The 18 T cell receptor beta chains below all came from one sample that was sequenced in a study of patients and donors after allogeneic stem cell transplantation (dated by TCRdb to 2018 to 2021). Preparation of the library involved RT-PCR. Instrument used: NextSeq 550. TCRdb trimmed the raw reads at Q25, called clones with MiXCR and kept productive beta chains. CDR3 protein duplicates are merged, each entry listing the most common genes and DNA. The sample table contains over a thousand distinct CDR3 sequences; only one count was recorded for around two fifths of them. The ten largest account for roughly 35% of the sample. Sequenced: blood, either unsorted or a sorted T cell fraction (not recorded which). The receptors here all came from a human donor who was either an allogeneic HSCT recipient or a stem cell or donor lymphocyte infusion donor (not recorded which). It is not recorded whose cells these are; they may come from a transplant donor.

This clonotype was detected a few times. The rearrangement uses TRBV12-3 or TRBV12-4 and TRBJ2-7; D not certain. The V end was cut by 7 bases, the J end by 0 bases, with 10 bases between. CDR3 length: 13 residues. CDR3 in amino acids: CASMAGSSYEQYF. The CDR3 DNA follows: TGTGCCAGCATGGCAGGCAGCTCCTACGAGCAGTACTTC.

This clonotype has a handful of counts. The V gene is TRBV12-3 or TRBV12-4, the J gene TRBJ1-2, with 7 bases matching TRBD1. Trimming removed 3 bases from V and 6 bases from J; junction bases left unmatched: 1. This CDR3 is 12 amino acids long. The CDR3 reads CASSFQGDGYTF. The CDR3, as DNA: TGTGCCAGCAGTTTCCAGGGGGATGGCTACACCTTC.

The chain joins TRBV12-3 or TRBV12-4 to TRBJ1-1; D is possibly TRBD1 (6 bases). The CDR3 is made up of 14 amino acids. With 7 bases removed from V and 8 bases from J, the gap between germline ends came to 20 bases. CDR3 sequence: CASTIGGLGPEAFF. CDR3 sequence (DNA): TGTGCCAGCACCATAGGGGGACTCGGCCCGGAAGCTTTCTTT.

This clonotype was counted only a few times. In DNA, the CDR3 is TGTGCCAGCAGTTTAGCGGGAGGATCTGAGCAGTTCTTC. Translating gives CASSLAGGSEQFF. The V gene is TRBV6-5, the J gene TRBJ2-1, with TRBD2 identical over 10 bases. The CDR3 is 13 residues long. Trimming took 4 bases from V and 9 from J; bases not matched to a gene: 3. Germline values: CDR1 MNHEY, CDR2 SVGAGI.

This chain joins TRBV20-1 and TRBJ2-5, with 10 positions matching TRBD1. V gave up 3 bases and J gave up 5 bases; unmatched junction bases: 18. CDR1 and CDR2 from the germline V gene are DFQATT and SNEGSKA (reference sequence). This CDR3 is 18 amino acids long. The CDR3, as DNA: TGCAGTGCTAGCAAGGGAACTCCCGGGACAGGGGCCGCTGAGACCCAGTACTTC. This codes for CSASKGTPGTGAAETQYF.

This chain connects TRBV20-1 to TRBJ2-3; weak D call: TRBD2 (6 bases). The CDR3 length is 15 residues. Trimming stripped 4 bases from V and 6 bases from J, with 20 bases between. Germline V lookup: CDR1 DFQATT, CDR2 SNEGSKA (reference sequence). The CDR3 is CSATLREIGGDTQYF. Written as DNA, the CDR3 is TGCAGTGCTACGCTTAGGGAGATTGGAGGGGATACGCAGTATTTT.

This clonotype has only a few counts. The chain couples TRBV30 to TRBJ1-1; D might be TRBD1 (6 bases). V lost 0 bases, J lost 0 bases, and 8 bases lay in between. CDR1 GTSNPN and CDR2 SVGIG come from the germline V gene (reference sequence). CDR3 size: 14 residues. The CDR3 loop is CAWSVSGVNTEAFF. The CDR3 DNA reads TGTGCCTGGAGTGTCTCAGGGGTGAACACTGAAGCTTTCTTT.

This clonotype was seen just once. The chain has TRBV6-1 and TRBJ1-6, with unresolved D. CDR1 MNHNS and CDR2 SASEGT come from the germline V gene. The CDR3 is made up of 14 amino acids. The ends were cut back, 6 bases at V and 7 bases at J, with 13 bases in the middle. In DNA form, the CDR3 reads TGTGCCAGCAGCCTCGCGGCAGGAAATTCACCCCTCCACTTT. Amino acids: CASSLAAGNSPLHF.

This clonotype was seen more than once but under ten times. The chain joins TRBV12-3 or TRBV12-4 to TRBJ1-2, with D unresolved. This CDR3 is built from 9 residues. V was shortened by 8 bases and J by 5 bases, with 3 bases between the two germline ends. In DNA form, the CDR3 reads TGTGCCAGCCTGTATGGCTACACCTTC. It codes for CASLYGYTF.

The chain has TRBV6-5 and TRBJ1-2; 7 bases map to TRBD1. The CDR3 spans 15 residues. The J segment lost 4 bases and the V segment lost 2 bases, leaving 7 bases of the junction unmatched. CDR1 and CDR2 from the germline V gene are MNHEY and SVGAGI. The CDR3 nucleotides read TGTGCCAGCAGTTACGGGGCAGGGGGGAGCTATGGCTACACCTTC. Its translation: CASSYGAGGSYGYTF.

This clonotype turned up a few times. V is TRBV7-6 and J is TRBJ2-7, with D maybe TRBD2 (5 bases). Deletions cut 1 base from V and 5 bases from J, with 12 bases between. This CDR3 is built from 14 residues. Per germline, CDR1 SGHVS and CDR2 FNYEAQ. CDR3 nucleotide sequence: TGTGCCAGCAGCTTAGTTCCGTCCGGGGACGAGCAGTACTTC. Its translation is CASSLVPSGDEQYF.

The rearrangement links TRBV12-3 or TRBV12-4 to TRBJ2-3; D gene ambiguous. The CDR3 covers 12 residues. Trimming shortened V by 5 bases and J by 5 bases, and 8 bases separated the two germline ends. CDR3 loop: CASSPPVDTQYF. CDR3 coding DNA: TGTGCCAGCAGTCCCCCAGTAGATACGCAGTATTTT.

CDR3 in DNA: TGCGCCAGCAGCCAAGAATACCAGGGGGAGCAGTACTTC. Translation: CASSQEYQGEQYF. This rearrangement joins TRBV4-3 to TRBJ2-7; tentative D call: TRBD1 (6 bases). Germline V gene data show CDR1 as LGHNA and CDR2 as YSLEER. Trimming left V 0 bases short and J 7 bases short, with 10 bases between. The CDR3 has 13 residues.

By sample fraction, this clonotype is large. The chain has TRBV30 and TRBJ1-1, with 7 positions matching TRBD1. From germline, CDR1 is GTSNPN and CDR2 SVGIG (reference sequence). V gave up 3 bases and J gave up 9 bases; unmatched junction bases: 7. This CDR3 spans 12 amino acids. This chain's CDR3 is CAWREGAVKAFF. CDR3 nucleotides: TGTGCCTGGAGAGAGGGGGCAGTAAAAGCTTTCTTT.

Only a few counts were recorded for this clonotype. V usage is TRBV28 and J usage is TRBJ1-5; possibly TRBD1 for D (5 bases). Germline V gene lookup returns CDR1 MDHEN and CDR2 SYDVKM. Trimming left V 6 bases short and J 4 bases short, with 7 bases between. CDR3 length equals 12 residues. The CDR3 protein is CASRQGNQPQHF. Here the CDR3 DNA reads TGTGCCAGCAGGCAGGGAAATCAGCCCCAGCATTTT.

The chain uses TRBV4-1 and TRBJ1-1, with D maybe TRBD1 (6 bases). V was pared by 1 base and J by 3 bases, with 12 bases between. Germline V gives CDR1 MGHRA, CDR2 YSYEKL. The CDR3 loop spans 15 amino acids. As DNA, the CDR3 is TGCGCCAGCAGCCAAGCCGACAGGATGGACACTGAAGCTTTCTTT. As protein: CASSQADRMDTEAFF.

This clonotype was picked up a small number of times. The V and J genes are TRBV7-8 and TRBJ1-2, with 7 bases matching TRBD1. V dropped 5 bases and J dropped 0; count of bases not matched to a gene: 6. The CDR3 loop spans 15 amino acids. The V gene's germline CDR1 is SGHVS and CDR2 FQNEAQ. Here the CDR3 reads CASSRPTGPNYGYTF. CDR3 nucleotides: TGTGCCAGCAGCCGACCGACAGGGCCTAACTATGGCTACACCTTC.

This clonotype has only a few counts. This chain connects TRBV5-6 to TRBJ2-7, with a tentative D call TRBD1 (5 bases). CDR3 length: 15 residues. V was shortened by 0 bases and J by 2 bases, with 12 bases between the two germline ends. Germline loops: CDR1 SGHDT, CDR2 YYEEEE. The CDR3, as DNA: TGTGCCAGCAGCTTGGCGGGCAGGGTAACCTACGAGCAGTACTTC. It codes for CASSLAGRVTYEQYF.